These 9 T cell receptor beta chains were all obtained from the same sample, sequenced in a study of cytomegalovirus exposure and HLA in healthy donors. Primers included in the PCR were 60 Vbeta and 13 Jbeta primers. The method was immunoSEQ multiplex PCR; TCRdb's version includes in-frame clones alone and lacks a portion of them. The sample holds about 61,000 clones; around 89% are singletons and the top ten take roughly 1.6%. Sequencing was performed on PBMCs. The receptors stem from a man aged 25 to 45 in good health and CMV-seropositive.

The chain couples TRBV13 to TRBJ2-7; 12 nucleotides match TRBD2. The CDR3 extends over 15 amino acids. J lost 7 bases, V lost 3 bases, and 7 bases had no gene match. The V gene's germline CDR1 is PRHDT and CDR2 FYEKMQ (reference sequence). Here the CDR3 DNA reads TGTGCCAGCAGCTTCTTGACTAGCGGGAGAAGTGAGCAGTACTTC. This gives the protein CASSFLTSGRSEQYF.

The gene calls are TRBV5-1 and TRBJ2-7; a weak D match, TRBD1 (6 bases). Trimming cost V 4 bases and J 3 bases, with 14 bases left between them. CDR1 and CDR2 (germline): SGHRS, YFSETQ. The CDR3 is 14 amino acids. CDR3 loop: CASSEYRVGYEQYF. CDR3 DNA sequence: TGCGCCAGCAGCGAATACAGGGTCGGCTACGAGCAGTACTTC.

The chain has TRBV28 and TRBJ2-7; no reliable D call. There are 11 residues in the CDR3. CDR1 is MDHEN, CDR2 SYDVKM, per germline. V dropped 4 bases and J dropped 3 bases, with 4 bases sitting between them. This CDR3 reads CASSSHYEQYF. DNA for the CDR3: TGTGCCAGCAGTTCCCACTACGAGCAGTACTTC.

The chain joins TRBV30 to TRBJ2-1; 12 nucleotides line up with TRBD2. The CDR3 covers 18 residues. Germline V lookup: CDR1 GTSNPN, CDR2 SVGIG (reference sequence). J was trimmed by 5 bases and V by 3 bases; bases with no gene match: 14. CDR3 amino acids: CAWRASGRGPEVNNEQFF. Here the CDR3 DNA reads TGTGCCTGGAGGGCTAGCGGGAGGGGTCCGGAGGTTAACAATGAGCAGTTCTTC.

The chain links TRBV29-1 to TRBJ2-7, with TRBD1 as a possible D gene (6 bases). V was cut by 7 bases and J by 2 bases, with 21 bases left in between. The germline CDR1 and CDR2 sequences are SQVTM and ANQGSEA. The CDR3 covers 15 residues. The CDR3 DNA is TGCAGCGCAAGCGAAACAGGGAGCTCTGCCTACGAGCAGTACTTC. This translates into CSASETGSSAYEQYF.

The chain employs TRBV2 and TRBJ2-3, with D possibly being TRBD1 (6 bases). The V end lost 5 bases, the J end lost 6 bases, and 12 bases lay between the germline ends. The CDR3 is 13 residues long. The V gene's germline CDR1 is SNHLY and CDR2 FYNNEI. CDR3 DNA sequence: TGTGCCAGCAGTTCAGGGGCGCCTGATACGCAGTATTTT. This encodes CASSSGAPDTQYF.

This chain connects TRBV12-5 to TRBJ2-7; D is unclear. CDR3 length: 12 amino acids. Deletions cut 2 bases from V and 6 bases from J, with 8 bases between. Germline V gives CDR1 LGHNT, CDR2 FRNRAP. CDR3 DNA sequence: TGTGCTAGTGGTTTGAGCCGTCTCGAGCAGTACTTC. Its protein product is CASGLSRLEQYF. The full variable domain, completed using reference TRBV12-5 and TRBJ2-7, is DARVTQTPRHKVTEMGQEVTMRCQPILGHNTVFWYRQTMMQGLELLAYFRNRAPLDDSGMPKDRFSAEMPDATLATLKIQPSEPRDSAVYFCASGLSRLEQYFGPGTRLTVT.

This clone was observed a handful of times. The chain links TRBV5-6 to TRBJ2-5, with 11 bases matching TRBD2. The CDR3 has 15 residues. V lost 1 base to trimming and J lost 8 bases; unmatched junction nucleotides: 7. Germline V CDR1 and CDR2: SGHDT, YYEEEE. The CDR3, as DNA: TGTGCCAGCAGCTTGCCCGGGACTAGCGGAAGAACCCAGTACTTC. It translates to CASSLPGTSGRTQYF.

This clone occurred a few times. This chain links TRBV19 with TRBJ1-4, with a tentative D call TRBD1 (6 bases). Germline values: CDR1 LNHDA, CDR2 SQIVND (reference sequence). The V end lost 4 bases, the J end lost 3 bases, and 9 bases lay between the germline ends. The CDR3 has 14 amino acids. The CDR3 DNA is TGTGCCAGTAGTACGACAGGTTCTAATGAAAAACTGTTTTTT. Translation: CASSTTGSNEKLFF. Combining the CDR3 with reference TRBV19 and TRBJ1-4 gives the whole variable domain DGGITQSPKYLFRKEGQNVTLSCEQNLNHDAMYWYRQDPGQGLRLIYYSQIVNDFQKGDIAEGYSVSREKKESFPLTVTSAQKNPTAFYLCASSTTGSNEKLFFGSGTQLSVL.